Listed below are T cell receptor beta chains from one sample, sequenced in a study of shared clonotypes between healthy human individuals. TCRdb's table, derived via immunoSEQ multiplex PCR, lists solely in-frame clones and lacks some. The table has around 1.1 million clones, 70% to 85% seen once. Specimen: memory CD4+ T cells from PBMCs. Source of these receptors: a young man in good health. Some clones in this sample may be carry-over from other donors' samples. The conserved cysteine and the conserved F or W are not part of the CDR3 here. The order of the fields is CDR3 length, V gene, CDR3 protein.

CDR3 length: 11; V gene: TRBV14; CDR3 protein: ASSQVKPVEAF
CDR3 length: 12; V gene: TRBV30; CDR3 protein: AWKIGTGDSPLH
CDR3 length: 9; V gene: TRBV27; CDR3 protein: ASGSSYEQY
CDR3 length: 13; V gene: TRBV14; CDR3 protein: ASSRQTGNFYGYT
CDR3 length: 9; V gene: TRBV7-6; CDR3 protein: ASSLEDEQY
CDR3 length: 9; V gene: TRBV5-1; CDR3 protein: ASSFQNEQF
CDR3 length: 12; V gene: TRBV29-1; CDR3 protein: SVEERGKNTEAF
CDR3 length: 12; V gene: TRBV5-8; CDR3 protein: ASSLEQGRDTQY
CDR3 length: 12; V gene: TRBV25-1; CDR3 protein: ASSEYHRDQPQH
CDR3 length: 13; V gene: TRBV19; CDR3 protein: ASSSATQGVTEAF
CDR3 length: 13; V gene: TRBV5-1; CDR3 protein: ASSPQPGGQETQY
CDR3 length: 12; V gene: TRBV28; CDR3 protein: ASSHDRGGHEQY
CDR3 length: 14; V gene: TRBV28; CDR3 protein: ASSSLADSRAGELF
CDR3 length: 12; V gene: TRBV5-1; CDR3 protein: ASSPTPGLAEQF
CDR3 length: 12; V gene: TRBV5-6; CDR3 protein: ASSLVGAQSGYT
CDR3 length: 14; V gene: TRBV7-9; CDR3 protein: ASSLLPLAGEETQY
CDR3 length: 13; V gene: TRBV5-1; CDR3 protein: ASSQGGSGANVLT
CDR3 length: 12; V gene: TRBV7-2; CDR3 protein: ASSAGLSTDTQY
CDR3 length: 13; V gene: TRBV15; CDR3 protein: ATSRPDRSSYEQY
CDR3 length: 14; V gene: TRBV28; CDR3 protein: ASSLVRGSSTDTQY
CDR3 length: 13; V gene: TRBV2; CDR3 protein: ASRTSGRGSYEQY
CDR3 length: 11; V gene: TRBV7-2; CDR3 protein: ASSRDRGTEAF
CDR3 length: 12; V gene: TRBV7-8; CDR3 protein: ASRRDRALETQY
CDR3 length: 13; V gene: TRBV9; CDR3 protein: ASSVAEGAKEKLF
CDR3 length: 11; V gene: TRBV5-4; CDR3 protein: ATGTGGLYEQY
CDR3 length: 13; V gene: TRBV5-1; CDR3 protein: ASSPSPELGTEAF
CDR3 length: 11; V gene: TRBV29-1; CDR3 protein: SVPLAGGREQF
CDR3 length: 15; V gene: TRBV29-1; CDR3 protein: SVARLAAAWSYNEQF